This is a list of T cell receptor beta chains from one sample in a study of blood T cell repertoires in COVID-19. The method was immunoSEQ multiplex PCR; TCRdb's version includes in-frame clones alone and lacks a portion of them. The sample carries around 250,000 clones, around 85% recorded once. The sample comprised peripheral blood. These receptors all stem from a man over 45 with active or convalescent COVID-19. Each CDR3 is given with its conserved first and last residue. A D gene is named only where the DNA matches it firmly. Size is omitted from some rows. Given values are once, few, many or a class for expanded clones.

d_call	v_call	clone_size	j_call	cdr3_nt	cdr3_aa
-	TRBV7-2	-	TRBJ2-7	TGTGCCAGCAGCTTACAGGTGCTAGCTAGTGAGCAGTACTTC	CASSLQVLASEQYF
TRBD1	TRBV28	-	TRBJ1-2	TGTGCCAGCAGTTACGGGACAGGGCTGGGATATGGCTACACCTTC	CASSYGTGLGYGYTF
-	TRBV18	-	TRBJ1-1	TGTGCCAGCTCGTCGACAGGGAACACTGAAGCTTTCTTT	CASSSTGNTEAFF
-	TRBV30	-	TRBJ2-7	TGTGCCTGGAACGCCGGTTCCTACGAGCAGTACTTC	CAWNAGSYEQYF
-	TRBV14	-	TRBJ1-2	TGTGCCAGCAGCCAAGATCGGGCAGGGTACTACACCTTC	CASSQDRAGYYTF
-	TRBV19	-	TRBJ2-7	TGTGCCAGTAGCCGTGGACCGGAGGACTACGAGCAGTACTTC	CASSRGPEDYEQYF
-	TRBV19	-	TRBJ2-2	TGTGCCACACTTAACAGGGCGAACACCGGGGAGCTGTTTTTT	CATLNRANTGELFF
-	TRBV28	once	TRBJ1-5	TGTGCCAGCAGCCAAGCAGGGGCGGGTAGCAATCAGCCCCAGCATTTT	CASSQAGAGSNQPQHF
-	TRBV23-1	-	TRBJ2-4	TGCGCCAGCAGTCAATCCTCAGGGTCTGGGGTAGCCAAAAACATTCAGTACTTC	CASSQSSGSGVAKNIQYF
TRBD1	TRBV5-1	-	TRBJ1-1	TGCGCCAGCAGCTCTCCCGGGACAGGGGACACTGAAGCTTTCTTT	CASSSPGTGDTEAFF
-	TRBV6-2/TRBV6-3	-	TRBJ2-4	TGTGCCAGCAGTTACAGTACTAGTCCTGGACGAGCCAAAAACATTCAGTACTTC	CASSYSTSPGRAKNIQYF
-	TRBV27	-	TRBJ1-1	TGTGCCAGCAGTTCGTTTCGGGGGAAGGACACTGAAGCTTTCTTT	CASSSFRGKDTEAFF
TRBD2	TRBV5-1	-	TRBJ2-4	TGCGCCAGCAGCTTGGGACCCGGGACTACTAAAAACATTCAGTACTTC	CASSLGPGTTKNIQYF
-	TRBV7-9	-	TRBJ2-4	TGTGCCAGCAGCTTAGTAGCCTCGCACATTCAGTACTTC	CASSLVASHIQYF
TRBD2	TRBV3-1/TRBV3-2	-	TRBJ2-7	TGTGCCAGCAGCCTTAGACTAGCGGGGGACGAGCAGTACTTC	CASSLRLAGDEQYF
TRBD2	TRBV9	-	TRBJ2-3	TGTGCCAGCAGCGGAGCGGGAGGATCAGATACGCAGTATTTT	CASSGAGGSDTQYF
TRBD2	TRBV6-5	-	TRBJ2-3	TGTGCCAGCTGGGGACTAGTAACAGATACGCAGTATTTT	CASWGLVTDTQYF
TRBD1	TRBV6-2/TRBV6-3	few	TRBJ1-3	TGTGCCAGCAGTTCCCGGACAGGCCCGTCTTTCGTCTCTGGAAACACCATATATTTT	CASSSRTGPSFVSGNTIYF
-	TRBV3-1/TRBV3-2	-	TRBJ2-2	TGTGCCAGCAGCCCTTACGGCGGCGGGGAGCTGTTTTTT	CASSPYGGGELFF
-	TRBV19	-	TRBJ1-1	TGTGCCAGTAGTATTGGGGCAGGGGCCACCCCAGAAGCTTTCTTT	CASSIGAGATPEAFF
-	TRBV2	-	TRBJ1-2	TGTGCCAGCAGTCTGAACAGGGAGAAGGCCTATGGCTACACCTTC	CASSLNREKAYGYTF
TRBD1	TRBV28	-	TRBJ2-3	TGTGCCAGCAGTTCCCGGGGGAGGGGACAGGGTGATACGCAGTATTTT	CASSSRGRGQGDTQYF
-	TRBV18	-	TRBJ2-2	TGTGCCAGCTCACCTCCGGGATTTCTCAACACCGGGGAGCTGTTTTTT	CASSPPGFLNTGELFF
-	TRBV30	-	TRBJ1-2	TGTGCCGGGACAAATAACTATGGCTACACCTTC	CAGTNNYGYTF
-	TRBV4-1	once	TRBJ2-2	TGCGCCAGCAGGCAAATAGCGGAGGACACCGGGGAGCTGTTTTTT	CASRQIAEDTGELFF
TRBD1	TRBV11-2	-	TRBJ1-1	TGTGCCAGCAGCTCCGCAGACAGGGGCACTGAAGCTTTCTTT	CASSSADRGTEAFF
TRBD1	TRBV28	-	TRBJ1-1	TGTGCCAGCAGTTCACAGGGGATAAGAGCTTTCTTT	CASSSQGIRAFF
-	TRBV9	few	TRBJ2-1	TGTGCCAGCAGCGTAGGGGGTGGGCTAGCTCTCAATGAGCAGTTCTTC	CASSVGGGLALNEQFF
TRBD1	TRBV11-2	-	TRBJ2-2	TGTGCCAGCAGCCCACAGGGGGTTAGCGGGGAGCTGTTTTTT	CASSPQGVSGELFF
-	TRBV5-4	once	TRBJ2-7	TGTGCCAGCAGCTTGTCGTCCGAGCAGTACTTC	CASSLSSEQYF
-	TRBV5-6	-	TRBJ2-1	TGTGCCAGCAGCTTGGGCGGGATGAGCTCCTACAATGAGCAGTTCTTC	CASSLGGMSSYNEQFF
TRBD1	TRBV7-9	-	TRBJ1-6	TGTGCCAGCAGCAGGGGGACAGGGACCTCACCCCTCCACTTT	CASSRGTGTSPLHF
-	TRBV7-9	few	TRBJ2-1	TGTGCCAGCAGCTCAAACCCTCTTAGGAGACTATACAATGAGCAGTTCTTC	CASSSNPLRRLYNEQFF
TRBD1	TRBV12-3/TRBV12-4	-	TRBJ1-2	TGTGCCAGCAGCTCGGGACAGCGATCTGGCTACACCTTC	CASSSGQRSGYTF
-	TRBV10-3	few	TRBJ1-5	TGTGCCATCAGTGAAGGAGGGAATCAGCCCCAGCATTTT	CAISEGGNQPQHF
TRBD2	TRBV6-6	-	TRBJ2-7	TGTGCCAGCAGACTCATAGCGGGAGGGAACCCCGAGCAGTACTTC	CASRLIAGGNPEQYF
-	TRBV7-9	-	TRBJ2-7	TGTGCCAGCAGCTCCGACATCTACGAGCAGTACTTC	CASSSDIYEQYF
-	TRBV19	-	TRBJ1-5	TGTGCCAGTAGTCTTAGACAGTATCAGCCCCAGCATTTT	CASSLRQYQPQHF
-	TRBV3-1/TRBV3-2	-	TRBJ1-5	TGTGCCAGCAGCCAAGGGAGCGGGCCCCAGCATTTT	CASSQGSGPQHF
TRBD1	TRBV7-9	-	TRBJ2-3	TGTGCCAGCAGCTTAGATCCGGGACAGGGGAGAGATACGCAGTATTTT	CASSLDPGQGRDTQYF
TRBD2	TRBV30	-	TRBJ2-3	TGTGCCTGGACTAAGGAGGGACTAGCGGGAGGAACGCAGTATTTT	CAWTKEGLAGGTQYF
-	TRBV29-1	-	TRBJ1-2	TGCAGCGCCGTGGCAGGCAGGCTAAATGGCTACACCTTC	CSAVAGRLNGYTF